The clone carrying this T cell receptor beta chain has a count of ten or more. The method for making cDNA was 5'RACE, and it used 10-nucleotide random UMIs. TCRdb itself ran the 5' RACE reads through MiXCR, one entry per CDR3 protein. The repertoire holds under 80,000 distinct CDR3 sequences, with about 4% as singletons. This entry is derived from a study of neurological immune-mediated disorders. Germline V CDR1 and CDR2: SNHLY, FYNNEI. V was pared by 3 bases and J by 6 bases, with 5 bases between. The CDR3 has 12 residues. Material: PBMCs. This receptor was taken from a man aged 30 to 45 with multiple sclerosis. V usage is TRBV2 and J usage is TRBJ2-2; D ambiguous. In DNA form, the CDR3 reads TGTGCCAGCAGTGACTGGTCCGGGGAGCTGTTTTTT. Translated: CASSDWSGELFF. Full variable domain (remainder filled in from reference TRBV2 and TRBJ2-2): EPEVTQTPSHQVTQMGQEVILRCVPISNHLYFYWYRQILGQKVEFLVSFYNNEISEKSEIFDDQFSVERPDGSNFTLKIRSTKLEDSAMYFCASSDWSGELFFGEGSRLTVL.